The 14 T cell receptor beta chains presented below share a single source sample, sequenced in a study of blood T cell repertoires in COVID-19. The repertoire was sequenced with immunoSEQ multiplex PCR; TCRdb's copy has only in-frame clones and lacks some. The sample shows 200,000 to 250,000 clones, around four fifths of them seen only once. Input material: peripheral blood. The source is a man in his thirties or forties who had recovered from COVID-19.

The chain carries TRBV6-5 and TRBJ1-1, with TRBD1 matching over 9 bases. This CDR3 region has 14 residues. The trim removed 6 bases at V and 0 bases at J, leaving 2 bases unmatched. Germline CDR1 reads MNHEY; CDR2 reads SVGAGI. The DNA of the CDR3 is TGTGCCAGCAGGGACAGGGGCCTGAACACTGAAGCTTTCTTT. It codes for CASRDRGLNTEAFF.

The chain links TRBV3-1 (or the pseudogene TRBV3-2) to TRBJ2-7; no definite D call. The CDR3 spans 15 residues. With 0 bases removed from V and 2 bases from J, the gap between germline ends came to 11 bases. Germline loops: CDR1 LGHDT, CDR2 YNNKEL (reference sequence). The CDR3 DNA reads TGTGCCAGCAGCCAAGAACCAAGCGCGACCTACGAGCAGTACTTC. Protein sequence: CASSQEPSATYEQYF.

CDR3 in amino acids: CASSLTGKAYEQYV. The CDR3 DNA follows: TGTGCCAGCAGTCTCACGGGAAAAGCTTACGAGCAGTACGTC. The rearrangement links TRBV2 to TRBJ2-7; D may be TRBD2 (5 bases). V lost 5 bases and J lost 4, with 15 bases in between. This CDR3 has 14 amino acids. From germline, CDR1 is SNHLY and CDR2 FYNNEI.

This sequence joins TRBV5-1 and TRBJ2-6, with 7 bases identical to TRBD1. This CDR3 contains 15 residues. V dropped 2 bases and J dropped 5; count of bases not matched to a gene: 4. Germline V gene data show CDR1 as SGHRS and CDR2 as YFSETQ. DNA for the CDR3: TGCGCCAGCAGCTTAGACAGGGAAAGGGCCAACGTCCTGACTTTC. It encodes CASSLDRERANVLTF.

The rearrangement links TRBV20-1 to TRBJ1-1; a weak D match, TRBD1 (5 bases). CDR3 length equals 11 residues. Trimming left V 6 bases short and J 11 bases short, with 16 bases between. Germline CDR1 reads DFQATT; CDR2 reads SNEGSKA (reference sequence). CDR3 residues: CSAAGGAEAFF. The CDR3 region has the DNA TGCAGTGCAGCCGGGGGTGCGGAGGCTTTCTTT.

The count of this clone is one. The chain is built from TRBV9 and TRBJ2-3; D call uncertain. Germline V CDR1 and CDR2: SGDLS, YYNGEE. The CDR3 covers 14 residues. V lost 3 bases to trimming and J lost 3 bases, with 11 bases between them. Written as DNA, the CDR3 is TGTGCCAGCAGCGCCTTCCTCAGTACAGATACGCAGTATTTT. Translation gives CASSAFLSTDTQYF.

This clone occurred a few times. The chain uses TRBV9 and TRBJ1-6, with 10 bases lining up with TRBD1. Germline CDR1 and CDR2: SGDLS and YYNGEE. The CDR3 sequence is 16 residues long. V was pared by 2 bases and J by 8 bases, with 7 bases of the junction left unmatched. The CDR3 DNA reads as TGTGCCAGCAGCGTTCACCCCGGGACAGGGGATTCACCCCTCCACTTT. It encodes CASSVHPGTGDSPLHF.

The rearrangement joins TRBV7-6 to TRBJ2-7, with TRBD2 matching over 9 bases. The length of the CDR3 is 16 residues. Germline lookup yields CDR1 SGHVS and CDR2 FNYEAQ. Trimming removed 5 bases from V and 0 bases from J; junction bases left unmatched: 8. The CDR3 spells CASSPTLAGSSYEQYV. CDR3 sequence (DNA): TGTGCCAGCAGCCCCACCCTAGCGGGGAGCTCCTACGAGCAGTACGTC.

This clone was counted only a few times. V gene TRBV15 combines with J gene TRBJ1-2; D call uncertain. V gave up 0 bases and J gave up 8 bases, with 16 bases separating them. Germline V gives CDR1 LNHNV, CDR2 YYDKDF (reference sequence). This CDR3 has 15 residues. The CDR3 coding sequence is TGTGCCACCAGCAGAGATTACGCGAGGGAACGCGGCTACACCTTC. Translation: CATSRDYARERGYTF.

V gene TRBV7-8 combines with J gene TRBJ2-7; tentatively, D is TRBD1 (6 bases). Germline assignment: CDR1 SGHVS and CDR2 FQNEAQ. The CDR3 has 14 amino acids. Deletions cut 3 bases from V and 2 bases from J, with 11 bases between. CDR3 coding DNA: TGTGCCAGCAGCTTGTTACAGGGTACCTACGAGCAGTACGTC. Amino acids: CASSLLQGTYEQYV.

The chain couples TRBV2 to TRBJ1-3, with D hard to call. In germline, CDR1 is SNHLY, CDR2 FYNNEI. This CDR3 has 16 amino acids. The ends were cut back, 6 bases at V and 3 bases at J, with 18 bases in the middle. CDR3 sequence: CASRPRSDQRGNTIYF. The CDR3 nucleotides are TGTGCCAGCAGGCCGCGGTCGGATCAACGTGGAAACACCATATATTTT.

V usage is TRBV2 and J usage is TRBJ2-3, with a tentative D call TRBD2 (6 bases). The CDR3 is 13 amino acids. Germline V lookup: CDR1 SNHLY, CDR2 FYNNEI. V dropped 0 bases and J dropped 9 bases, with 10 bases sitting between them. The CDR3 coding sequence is TGTGCCAGCAGTGAAGCGGTGGCGGGAACGCAGTATTTT. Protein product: CASSEAVAGTQYF.

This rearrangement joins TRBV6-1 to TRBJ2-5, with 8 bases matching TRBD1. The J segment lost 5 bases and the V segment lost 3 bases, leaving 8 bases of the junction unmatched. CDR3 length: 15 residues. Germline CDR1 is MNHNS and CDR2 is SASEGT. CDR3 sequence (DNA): TGTGCCAGCAGTGACGCGACAGGGGTAAGGGAGACCCAGTACTTC. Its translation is CASSDATGVRETQYF.

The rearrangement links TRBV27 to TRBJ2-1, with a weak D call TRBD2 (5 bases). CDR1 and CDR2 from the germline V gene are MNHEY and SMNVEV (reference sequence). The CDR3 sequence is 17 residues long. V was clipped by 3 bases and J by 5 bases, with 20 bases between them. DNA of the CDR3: TGTGCCAGCAGTTTTGGGGTAGGGTCCAGGAGGCACAATGAGCAGTTCTTC. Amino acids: CASSFGVGSRRHNEQFF.